The TCR beta chain under discussion was sequenced for a study of beta chain features in type 1 diabetes. Germline lookup yields CDR1 LGHNA and CDR2 YNFKEQ. V gave up 0 bases and J gave up 8 bases; unmatched junction bases: 5. This CDR3 spans 14 amino acids. The study reverse transcribed the entire isolated RNA, so it sequenced expressed TCRB transcripts. Repertoires were generated with immunoSEQ multiplex PCR, while TCRdb's copy carries only in-frame clones and drops some. The sample shows under 800,000 clones, around 15% of them seen only once. Material: naive CD4+ T cells from blood. This TCR came from a young man in good health. J is TRBJ1-2 and V is TRBV4-2; 8 nucleotides line up with TRBD1. Written as DNA, the CDR3 is TGTGCCAGCAGCCAAGAATCTGCAGGGGGCGGCTACACCTTC. Amino acid sequence: CASSQESAGGGYTF.